This TCR beta chain came from a study of blood T cell repertoires in COVID-19. Across the whole study: The samples span acute and convalescent COVID-19 from the United States, Italy and Spain. Sample material is recorded as cDNA or gDNA derived from T cells, B-cell-depleted T cells, or PBMCs.

Authors' analysis steps: Amplification of reference gene primers provided the estimated nucleated cell counts. The data were produced by immunoSEQ multiplex PCR, yet TCRdb's version contains in-frame clones alone and is incomplete. V and J calls and clone size are as listed in that table; D and trimming were resolved from the DNA. The table records about 120,000 clones, around four fifths of them present only once. Per the germline V gene, CDR1 is SEHNR and CDR2 is FQNEAQ (reference sequence). This CDR3 spans 14 amino acids. Between the trimmed V and J ends, which lost 5 bases and 6 bases, there was a span of 13 bases.

The chain uses TRBV7-9 and TRBJ1-4, with D perhaps matching TRBD1 (6 bases). Material: peripheral blood. The clonotype was recovered from a man aged 30 to 45 with acute or convalescent COVID-19. CDR3 protein: CASSKQGPYEKLFF. CDR3 coding DNA: TGTGCCAGCAGCAAACAGGGTCCCTATGAAAAACTGTTTTTT.